The T cell receptor beta chain described here comes from a study of shared clonotypes between healthy human individuals. As to this clone: The antigen is unknown.

Study-wide results and limits: Having only a few donors restricted how much genetic and exposure-history diversity was captured.

CD45RO-negative cells were positively selected for CCR7, leaving out terminally differentiated effector memory CD45RA+ cells. Every one of the donors was a Caucasian adult that lived in Nashville, Tennessee. Repertoires were generated with immunoSEQ multiplex PCR, while TCRdb's copy carries only in-frame clones and drops some. Of over 2,000,000 clones in the sample, 93% are singletons; the top ten hold about 1.7%. The receptor was isolated from a man between 18 and 29 years old in good health. Some clones in this sample may be carry-over from other donors' samples. The sequenced sample was naive CD8+ T cells from PBMCs.

This CDR3 reads CASSDGTRTDTQYF. DNA of the CDR3: TGTGCCAGCAGTGACGGAACACGGACAGATACGCAGTATTTT. The V call is TRBV6-4, the J call TRBJ2-3; D unresolved. Trimming pared 2 bases from V and 3 bases from J, leaving 9 bases between. Germline V lookup: CDR1 MRHNA, CDR2 SNTAGT. This CDR3 contains 14 residues.